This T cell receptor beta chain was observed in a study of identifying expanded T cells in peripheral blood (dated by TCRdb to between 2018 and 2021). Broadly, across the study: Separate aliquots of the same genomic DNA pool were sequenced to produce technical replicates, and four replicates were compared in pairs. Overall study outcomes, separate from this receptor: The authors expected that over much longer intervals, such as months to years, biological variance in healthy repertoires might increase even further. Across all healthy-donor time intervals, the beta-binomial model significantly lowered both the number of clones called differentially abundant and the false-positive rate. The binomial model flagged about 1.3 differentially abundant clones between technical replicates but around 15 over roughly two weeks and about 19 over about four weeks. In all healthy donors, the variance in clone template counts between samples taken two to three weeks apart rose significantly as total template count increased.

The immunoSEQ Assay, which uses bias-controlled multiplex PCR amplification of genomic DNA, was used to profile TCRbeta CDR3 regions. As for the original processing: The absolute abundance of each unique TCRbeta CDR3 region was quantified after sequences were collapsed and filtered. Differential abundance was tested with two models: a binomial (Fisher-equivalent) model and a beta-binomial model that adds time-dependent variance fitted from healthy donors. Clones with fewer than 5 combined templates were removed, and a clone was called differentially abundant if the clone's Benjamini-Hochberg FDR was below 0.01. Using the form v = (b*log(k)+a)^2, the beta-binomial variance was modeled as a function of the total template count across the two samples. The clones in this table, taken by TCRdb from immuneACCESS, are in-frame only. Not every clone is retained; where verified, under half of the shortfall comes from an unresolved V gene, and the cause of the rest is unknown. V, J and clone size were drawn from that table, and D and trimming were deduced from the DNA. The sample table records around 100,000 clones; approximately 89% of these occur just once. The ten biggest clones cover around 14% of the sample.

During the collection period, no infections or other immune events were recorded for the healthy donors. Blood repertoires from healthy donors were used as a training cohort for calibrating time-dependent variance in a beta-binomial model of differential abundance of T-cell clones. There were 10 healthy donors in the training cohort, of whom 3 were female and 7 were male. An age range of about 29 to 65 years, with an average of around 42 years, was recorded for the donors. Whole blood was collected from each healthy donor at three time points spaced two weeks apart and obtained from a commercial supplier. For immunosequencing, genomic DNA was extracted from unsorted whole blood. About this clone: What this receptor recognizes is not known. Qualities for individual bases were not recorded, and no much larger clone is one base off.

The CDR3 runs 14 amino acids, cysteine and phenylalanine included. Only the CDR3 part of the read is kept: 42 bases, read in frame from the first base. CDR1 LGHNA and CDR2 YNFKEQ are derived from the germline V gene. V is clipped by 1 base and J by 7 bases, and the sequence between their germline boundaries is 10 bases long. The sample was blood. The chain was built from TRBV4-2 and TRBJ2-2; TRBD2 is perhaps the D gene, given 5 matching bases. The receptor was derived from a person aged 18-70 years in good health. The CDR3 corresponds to CASSQAGAGGELFF. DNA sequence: TGTGCCAGCAGCCAAGCGGGTGCGGGCGGGGAGCTGTTTTTT.